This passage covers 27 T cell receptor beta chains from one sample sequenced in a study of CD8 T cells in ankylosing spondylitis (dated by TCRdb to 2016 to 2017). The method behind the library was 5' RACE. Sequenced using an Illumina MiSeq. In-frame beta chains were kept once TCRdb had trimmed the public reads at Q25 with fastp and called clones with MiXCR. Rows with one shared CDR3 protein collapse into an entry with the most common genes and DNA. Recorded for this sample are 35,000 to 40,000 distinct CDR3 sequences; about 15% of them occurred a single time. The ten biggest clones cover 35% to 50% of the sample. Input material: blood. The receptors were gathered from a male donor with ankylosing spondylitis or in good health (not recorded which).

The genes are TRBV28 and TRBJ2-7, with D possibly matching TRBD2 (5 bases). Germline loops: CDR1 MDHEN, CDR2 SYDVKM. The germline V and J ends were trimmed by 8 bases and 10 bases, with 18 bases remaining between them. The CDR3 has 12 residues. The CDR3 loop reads CASGLRAAEQYF. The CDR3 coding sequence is TGTGCCAGCGGTCTACGAGCAGCGGAACAGTACTTC.

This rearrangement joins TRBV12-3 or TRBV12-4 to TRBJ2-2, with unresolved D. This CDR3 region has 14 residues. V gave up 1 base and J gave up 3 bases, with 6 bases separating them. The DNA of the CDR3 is TGTGCCAGCAGTTTAGGGCAGGACACCGGGGAGCTGTTTTTT. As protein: CASSLGQDTGELFF.

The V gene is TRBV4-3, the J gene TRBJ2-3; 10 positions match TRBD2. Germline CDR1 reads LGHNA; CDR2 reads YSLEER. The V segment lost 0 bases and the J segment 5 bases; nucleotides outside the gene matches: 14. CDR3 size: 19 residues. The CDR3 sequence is CASSQDLAAGGRPKDTQYF. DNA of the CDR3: TGCGCCAGCAGCCAAGATCTGGCAGCGGGAGGGCGGCCCAAAGATACGCAGTATTTT.

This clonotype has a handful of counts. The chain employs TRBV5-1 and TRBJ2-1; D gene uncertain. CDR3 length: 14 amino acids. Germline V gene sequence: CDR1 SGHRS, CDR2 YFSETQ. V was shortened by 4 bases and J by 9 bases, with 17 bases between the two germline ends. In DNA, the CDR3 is TGCGCCAGCAGCCGCGGTGTCTTGGAAGGTGAGCAGTTCTTC. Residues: CASSRGVLEGEQFF.

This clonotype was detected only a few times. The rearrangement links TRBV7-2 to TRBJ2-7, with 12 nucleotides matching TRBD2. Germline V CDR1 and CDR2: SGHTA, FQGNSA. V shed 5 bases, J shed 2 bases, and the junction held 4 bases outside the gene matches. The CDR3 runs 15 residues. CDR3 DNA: TGTGCCAGCAGCCCCCGGACTAGCGGGACCTACGAGCAGTACTTC. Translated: CASSPRTSGTYEQYF.

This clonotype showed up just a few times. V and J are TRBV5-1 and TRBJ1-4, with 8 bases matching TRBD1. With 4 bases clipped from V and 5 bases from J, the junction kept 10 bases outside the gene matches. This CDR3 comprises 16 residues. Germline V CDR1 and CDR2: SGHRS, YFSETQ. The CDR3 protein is CASSQTPGQANEKLFF. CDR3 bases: TGCGCCAGCAGCCAAACACCGGGACAGGCGAATGAAAAACTGTTTTTT.

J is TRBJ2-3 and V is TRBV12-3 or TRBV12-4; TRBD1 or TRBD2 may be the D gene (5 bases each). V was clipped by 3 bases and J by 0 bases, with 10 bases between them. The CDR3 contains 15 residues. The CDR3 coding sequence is TGTGCCAGCAGTTTTTCCGGGGCGAGCACAGATACGCAGTATTTT. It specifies CASSFSGASTDTQYF.

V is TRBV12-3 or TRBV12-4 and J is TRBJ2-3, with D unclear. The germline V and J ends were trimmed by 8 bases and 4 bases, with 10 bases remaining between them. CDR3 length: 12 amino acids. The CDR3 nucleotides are TGTGCCAGCCGCCTGGTTGCAGATACGCAGTATTTT. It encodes CASRLVADTQYF.

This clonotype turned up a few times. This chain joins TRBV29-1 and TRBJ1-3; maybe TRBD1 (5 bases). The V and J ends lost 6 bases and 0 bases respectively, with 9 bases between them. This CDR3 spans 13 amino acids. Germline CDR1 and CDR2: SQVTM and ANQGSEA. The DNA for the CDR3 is TGCAGCGTGACAGTCAGCTCTGGAAACACCATATATTTT. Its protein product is CSVTVSSGNTIYF.

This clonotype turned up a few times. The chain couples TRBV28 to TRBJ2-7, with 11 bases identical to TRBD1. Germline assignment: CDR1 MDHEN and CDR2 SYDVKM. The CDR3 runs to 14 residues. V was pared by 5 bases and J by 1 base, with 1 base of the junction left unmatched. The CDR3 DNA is TGTGCCAGCAGTCGGGACAGGGGGTCCTACGAGCAGTACTTC. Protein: CASSRDRGSYEQYF.

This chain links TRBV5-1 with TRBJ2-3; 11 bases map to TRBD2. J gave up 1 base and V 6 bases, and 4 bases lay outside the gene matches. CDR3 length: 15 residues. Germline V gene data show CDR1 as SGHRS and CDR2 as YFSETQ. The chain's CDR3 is CASTLTSGGTDTQYF. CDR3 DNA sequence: TGCGCCAGCACTCTGACTAGCGGGGGCACAGATACGCAGTATTTT.

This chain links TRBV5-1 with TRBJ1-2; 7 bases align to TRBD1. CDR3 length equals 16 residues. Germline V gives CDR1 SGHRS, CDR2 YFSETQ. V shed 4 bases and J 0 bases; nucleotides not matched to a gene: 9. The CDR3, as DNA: TGCGCCAGCAGCCTAGGACAGGTTCCTTCTAACTATGGCTACACCTTC. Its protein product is CASSLGQVPSNYGYTF.

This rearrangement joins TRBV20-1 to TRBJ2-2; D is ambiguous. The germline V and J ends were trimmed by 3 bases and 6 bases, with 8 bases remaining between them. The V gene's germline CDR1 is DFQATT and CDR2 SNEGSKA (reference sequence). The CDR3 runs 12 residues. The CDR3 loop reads CSARWSAGELFF. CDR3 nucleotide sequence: TGCAGTGCTAGGTGGAGTGCCGGGGAGCTGTTTTTT.

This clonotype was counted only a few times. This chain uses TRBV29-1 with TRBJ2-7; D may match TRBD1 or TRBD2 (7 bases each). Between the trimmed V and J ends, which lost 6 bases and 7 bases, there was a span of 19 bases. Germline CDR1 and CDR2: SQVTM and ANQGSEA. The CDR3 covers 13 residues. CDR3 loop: CSVSGTDEREQYF. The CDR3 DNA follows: TGCAGCGTAAGCGGGACAGACGAGAGGGAGCAGTACTTC.

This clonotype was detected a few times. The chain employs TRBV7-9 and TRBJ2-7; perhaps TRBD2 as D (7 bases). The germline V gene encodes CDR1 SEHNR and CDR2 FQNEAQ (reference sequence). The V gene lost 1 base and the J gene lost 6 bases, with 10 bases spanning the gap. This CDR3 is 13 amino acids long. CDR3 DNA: TGTGCCAGCAGCTTAGAGGGGGGGACCGAGCAGTACGTC. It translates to CASSLEGGTEQYV.

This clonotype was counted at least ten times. The CDR3 DNA reads TGTGCCAGCAGCTTAGGAGAGACCCAGTACTTC. It encodes CASSLGETQYF. The V gene is TRBV11-2, the J gene TRBJ2-5; D is unclear. Per germline, CDR1 SGHAT and CDR2 FQNNGV. V lost 1 base, J lost 4 bases, and 1 base lay in between. The CDR3 is made up of 11 amino acids.

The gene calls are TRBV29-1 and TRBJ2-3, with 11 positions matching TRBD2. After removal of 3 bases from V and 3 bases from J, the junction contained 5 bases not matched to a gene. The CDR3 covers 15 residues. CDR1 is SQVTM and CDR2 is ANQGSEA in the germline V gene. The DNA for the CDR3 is TGCAGCGTTGATCGCGGGACTAGCGGAACAGATACGCAGTATTTT. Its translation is CSVDRGTSGTDTQYF.

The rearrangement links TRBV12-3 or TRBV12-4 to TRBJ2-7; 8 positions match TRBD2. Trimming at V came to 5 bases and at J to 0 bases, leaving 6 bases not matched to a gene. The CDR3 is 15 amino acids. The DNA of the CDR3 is TGTGCCAGCAGTCCTCTAGCGGGTAGCTCCTACGAGCAGTACTTC. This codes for CASSPLAGSSYEQYF.

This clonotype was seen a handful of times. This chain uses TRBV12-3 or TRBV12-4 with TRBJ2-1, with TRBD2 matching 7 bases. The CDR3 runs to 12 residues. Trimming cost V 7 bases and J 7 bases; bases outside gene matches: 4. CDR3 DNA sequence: TGTGCCAGCACAGCGGGGTGGAATGAGCAGTTCTTC. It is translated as CASTAGWNEQFF.

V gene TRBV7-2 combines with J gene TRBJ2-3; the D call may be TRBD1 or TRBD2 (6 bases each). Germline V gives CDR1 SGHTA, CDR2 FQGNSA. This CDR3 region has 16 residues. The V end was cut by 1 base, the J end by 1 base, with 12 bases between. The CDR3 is CASSLGPGAGTDTQYF. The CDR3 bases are TGTGCCAGCAGCTTAGGTCCGGGGGCGGGCACAGATACGCAGTATTTT.

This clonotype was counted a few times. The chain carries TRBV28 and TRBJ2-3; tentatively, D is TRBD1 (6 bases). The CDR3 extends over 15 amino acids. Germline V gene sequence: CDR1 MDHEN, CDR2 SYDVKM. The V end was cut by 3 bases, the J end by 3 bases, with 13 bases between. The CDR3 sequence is CASSFWGQMTDTQYF. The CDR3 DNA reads TGTGCCAGCAGTTTTTGGGGGCAGATGACAGATACGCAGTATTTT.

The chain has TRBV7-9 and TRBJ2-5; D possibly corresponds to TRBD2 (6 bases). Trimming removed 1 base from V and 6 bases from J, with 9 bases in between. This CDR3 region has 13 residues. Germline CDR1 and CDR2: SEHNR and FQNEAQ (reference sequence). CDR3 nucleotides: TGTGCCAGCAGCTTAGAAGGGAGGAAGACCCAGTACTTC. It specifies CASSLEGRKTQYF.

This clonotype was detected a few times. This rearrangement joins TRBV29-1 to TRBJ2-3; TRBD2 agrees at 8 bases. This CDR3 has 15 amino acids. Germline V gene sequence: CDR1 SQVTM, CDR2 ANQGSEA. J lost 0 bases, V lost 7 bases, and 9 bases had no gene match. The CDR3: CSARGLAGSTDTQYF. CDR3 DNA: TGCAGCGCTCGAGGACTAGCCGGGAGCACAGATACGCAGTATTTT.

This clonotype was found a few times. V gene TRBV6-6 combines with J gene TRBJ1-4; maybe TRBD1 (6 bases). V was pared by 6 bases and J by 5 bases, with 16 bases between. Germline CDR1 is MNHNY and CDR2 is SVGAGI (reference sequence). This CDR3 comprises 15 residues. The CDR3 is CASRPPTGINEKLFF. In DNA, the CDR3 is TGTGCCAGCAGGCCTCCGACAGGCATAAATGAAAAACTGTTTTTT.

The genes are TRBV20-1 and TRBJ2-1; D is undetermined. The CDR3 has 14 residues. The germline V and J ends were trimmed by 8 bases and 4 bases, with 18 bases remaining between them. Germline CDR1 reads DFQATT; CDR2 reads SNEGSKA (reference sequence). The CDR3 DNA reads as TGCAGTCCAGGCCCCTTGGGTGATTACAATGAGCAGTTCTTC. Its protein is CSPGPLGDYNEQFF.

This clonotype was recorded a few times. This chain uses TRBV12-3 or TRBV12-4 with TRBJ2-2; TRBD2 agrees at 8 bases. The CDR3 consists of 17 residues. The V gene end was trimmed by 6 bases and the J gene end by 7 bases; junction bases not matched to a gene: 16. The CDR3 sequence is CASSPVEAGEGIGELFF. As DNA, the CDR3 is TGTGCCAGCAGCCCCGTCGAAGCGGGAGAAGGGATCGGGGAGCTGTTTTTT.

The CDR3: CSARDRSGANEKLFF. The CDR3, as DNA: TGCAGTGCTAGAGACAGGTCCGGTGCTAATGAAAAACTGTTTTTT. This chain uses TRBV20-1 with TRBJ1-4; D is unresolved. V lost 0 bases and J 3 bases, leaving 11 bases between the germline ends. Germline CDR1 DFQATT, CDR2 SNEGSKA (reference sequence). The CDR3 spans 15 residues.